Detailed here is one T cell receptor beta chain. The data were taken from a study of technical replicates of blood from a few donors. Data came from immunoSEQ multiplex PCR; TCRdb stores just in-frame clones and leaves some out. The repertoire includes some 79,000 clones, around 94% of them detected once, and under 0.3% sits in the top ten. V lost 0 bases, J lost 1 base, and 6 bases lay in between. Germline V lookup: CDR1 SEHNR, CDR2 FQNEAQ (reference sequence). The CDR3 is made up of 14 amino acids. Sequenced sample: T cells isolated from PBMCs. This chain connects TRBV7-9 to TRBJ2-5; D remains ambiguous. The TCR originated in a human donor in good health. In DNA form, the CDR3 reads TGTGCCAGCAGCTTAGCGCGAGTCCAAGAGACCCAGTACTTC. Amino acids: CASSLARVQETQYF.